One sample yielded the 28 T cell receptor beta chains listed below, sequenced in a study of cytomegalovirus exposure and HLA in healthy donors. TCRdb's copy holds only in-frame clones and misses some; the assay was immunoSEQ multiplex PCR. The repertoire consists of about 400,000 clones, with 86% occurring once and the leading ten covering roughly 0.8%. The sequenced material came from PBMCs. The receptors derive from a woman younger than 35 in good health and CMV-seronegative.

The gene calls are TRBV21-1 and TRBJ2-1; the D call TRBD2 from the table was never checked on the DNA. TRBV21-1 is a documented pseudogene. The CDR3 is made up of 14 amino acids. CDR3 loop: CASIDGCSSREQFF. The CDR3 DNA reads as TGTGCCAGCATCGATGGGTGTAGCAGCCGGGAGCAGTTCTTC.

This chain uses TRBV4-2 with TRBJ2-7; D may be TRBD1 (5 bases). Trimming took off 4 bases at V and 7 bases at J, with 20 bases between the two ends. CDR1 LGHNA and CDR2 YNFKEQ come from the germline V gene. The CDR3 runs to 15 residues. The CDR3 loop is CASSLQESLTSEQYF. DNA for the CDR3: TGTGCCAGCAGCCTACAGGAGTCCCTAACGAGTGAGCAGTACTTC.

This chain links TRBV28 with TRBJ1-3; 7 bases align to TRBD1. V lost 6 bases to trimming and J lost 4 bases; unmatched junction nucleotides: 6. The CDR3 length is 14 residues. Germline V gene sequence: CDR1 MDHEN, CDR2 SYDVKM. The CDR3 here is CASRRQGAGNTIYF. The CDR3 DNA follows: TGTGCCAGCAGGCGACAGGGCGCCGGAAACACCATATATTTT.

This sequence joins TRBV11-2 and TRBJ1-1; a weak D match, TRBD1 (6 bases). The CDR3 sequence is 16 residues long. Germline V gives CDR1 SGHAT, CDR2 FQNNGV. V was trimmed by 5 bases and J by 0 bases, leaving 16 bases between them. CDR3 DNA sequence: TGTGCCAGCAGCCCTATAAGAACAGGGATGAACACTGAAGCTTTCTTT. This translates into CASSPIRTGMNTEAFF.

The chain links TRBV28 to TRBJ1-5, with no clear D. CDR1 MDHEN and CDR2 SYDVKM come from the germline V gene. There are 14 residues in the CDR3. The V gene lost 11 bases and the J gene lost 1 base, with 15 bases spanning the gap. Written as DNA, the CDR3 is TGTGCCGCTGACGGAGGGTTGAGCAATCAGCCCCAGCATTTT. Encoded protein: CAADGGLSNQPQHF.

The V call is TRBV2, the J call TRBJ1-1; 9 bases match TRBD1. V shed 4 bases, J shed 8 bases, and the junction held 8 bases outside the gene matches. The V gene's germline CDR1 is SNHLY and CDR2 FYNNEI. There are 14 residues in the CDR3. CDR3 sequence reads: CASSATGGVGEAFF. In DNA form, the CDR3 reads TGTGCCAGCAGTGCTACAGGGGGCGTCGGGGAAGCTTTCTTT.

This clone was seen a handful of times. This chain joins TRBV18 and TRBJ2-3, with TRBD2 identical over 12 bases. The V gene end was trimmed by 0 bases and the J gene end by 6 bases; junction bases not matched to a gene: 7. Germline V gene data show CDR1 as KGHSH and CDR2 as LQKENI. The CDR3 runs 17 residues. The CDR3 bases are TGTGCCAGCTCACCACCGTCTAGCGGGGGGGTTGCTGATACGCAGTATTTT. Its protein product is CASSPPSSGGVADTQYF.

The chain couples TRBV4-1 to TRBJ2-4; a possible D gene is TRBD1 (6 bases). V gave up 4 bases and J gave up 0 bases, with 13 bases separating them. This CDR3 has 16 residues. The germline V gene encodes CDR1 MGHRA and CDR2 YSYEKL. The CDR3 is CASSLYREGAKNIQYF. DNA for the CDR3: TGCGCCAGCAGCCTCTACAGGGAAGGAGCCAAAAACATTCAGTACTTC.

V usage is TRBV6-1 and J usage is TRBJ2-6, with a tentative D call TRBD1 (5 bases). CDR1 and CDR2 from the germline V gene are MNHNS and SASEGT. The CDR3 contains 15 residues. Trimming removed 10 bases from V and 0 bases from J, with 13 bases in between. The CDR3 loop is CATSGIHSGANVLTF. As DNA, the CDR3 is TGTGCCACATCAGGGATCCACTCTGGGGCCAACGTCCTGACTTTC.

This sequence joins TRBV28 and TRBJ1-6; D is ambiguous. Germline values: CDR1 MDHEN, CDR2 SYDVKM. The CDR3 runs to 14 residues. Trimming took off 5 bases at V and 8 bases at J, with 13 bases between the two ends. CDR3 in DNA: TGTGCCAGCAGTCCAACAAGGGAGTATTCACCCCTCCACTTT. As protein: CASSPTREYSPLHF.

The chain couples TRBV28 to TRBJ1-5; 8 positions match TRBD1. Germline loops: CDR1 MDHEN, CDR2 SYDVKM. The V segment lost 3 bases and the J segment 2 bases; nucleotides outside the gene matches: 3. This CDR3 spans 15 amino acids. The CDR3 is CASSLDREGNQPQHF. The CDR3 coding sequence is TGTGCCAGCAGTTTGGACAGGGAGGGCAATCAGCCCCAGCATTTT. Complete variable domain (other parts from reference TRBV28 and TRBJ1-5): DVKVTQSSRYLVKRTGEKVFLECVQDMDHENMFWYRQDPGLGLRLIYFSYDVKMKEKGDIPEGYSVSREKKERFSLILESASTNQTSMYLCASSLDREGNQPQHFGDGTRLSIL.

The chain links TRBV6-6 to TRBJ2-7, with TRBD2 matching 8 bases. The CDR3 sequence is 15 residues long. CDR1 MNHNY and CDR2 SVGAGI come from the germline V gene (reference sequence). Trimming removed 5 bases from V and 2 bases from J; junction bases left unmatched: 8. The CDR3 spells CASSQQRETTYEQYF. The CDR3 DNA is TGTGCCAGCAGTCAACAGCGGGAGACAACCTACGAGCAGTACTTC.

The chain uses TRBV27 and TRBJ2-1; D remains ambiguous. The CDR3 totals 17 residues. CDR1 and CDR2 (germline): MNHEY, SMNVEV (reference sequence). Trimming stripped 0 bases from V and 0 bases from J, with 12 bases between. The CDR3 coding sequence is TGTGCCAGCAGTTTATCGGGCCTGATCCCCTCCTACAATGAGCAGTTCTTC. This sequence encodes CASSLSGLIPSYNEQFF.

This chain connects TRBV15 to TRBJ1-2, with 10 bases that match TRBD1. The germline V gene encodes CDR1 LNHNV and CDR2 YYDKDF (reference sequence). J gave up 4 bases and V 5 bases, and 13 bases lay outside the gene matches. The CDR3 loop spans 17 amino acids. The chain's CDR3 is CATSPRRGTGDFYGYTF. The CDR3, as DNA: TGTGCCACCAGCCCCCGACGTGGGACAGGGGATTTCTATGGCTACACCTTC.

DNA for the CDR3: TGCGCCAGCAGCCAAGGAGGAGCGAGCCTCACAGATACGCAGTATTTT. Translating gives CASSQGGASLTDTQYF. This sequence joins TRBV4-1 and TRBJ2-3; D unclear. CDR1 is MGHRA and CDR2 is YSYEKL in the germline V gene. This CDR3 has 16 amino acids. Deletions cut 1 base from V and 2 bases from J, with 13 bases between.

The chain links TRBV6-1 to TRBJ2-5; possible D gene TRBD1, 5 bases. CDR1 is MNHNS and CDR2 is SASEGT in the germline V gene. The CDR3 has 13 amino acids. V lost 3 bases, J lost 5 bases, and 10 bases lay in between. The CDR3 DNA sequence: TGTGCCAGCAGTGAGGGGCAGTGGGAGACCCAGTACTTC. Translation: CASSEGQWETQYF.

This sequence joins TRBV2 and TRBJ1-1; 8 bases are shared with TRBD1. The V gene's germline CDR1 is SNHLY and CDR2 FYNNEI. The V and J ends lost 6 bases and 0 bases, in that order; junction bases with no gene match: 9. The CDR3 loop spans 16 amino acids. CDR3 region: CASRVDREALNTEAFF. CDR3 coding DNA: TGTGCCAGCAGGGTGGACAGGGAGGCCTTGAACACTGAAGCTTTCTTT.

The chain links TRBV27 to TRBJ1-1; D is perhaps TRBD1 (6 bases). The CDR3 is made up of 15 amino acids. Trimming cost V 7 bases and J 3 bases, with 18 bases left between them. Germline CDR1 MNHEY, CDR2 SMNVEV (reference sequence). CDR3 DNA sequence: TGTGCCAGCATCCCCCTGGGGGGGGCGGACACTGAAGCTTTCTTT. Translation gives CASIPLGGADTEAFF.

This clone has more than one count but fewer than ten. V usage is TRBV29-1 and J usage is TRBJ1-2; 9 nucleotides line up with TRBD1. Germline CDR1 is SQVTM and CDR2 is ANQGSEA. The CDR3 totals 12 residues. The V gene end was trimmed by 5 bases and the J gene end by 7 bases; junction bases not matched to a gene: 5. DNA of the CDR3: TGCAGCGTTTGGACAGGGGTCGGTGGCTACACCTTC. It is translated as CSVWTGVGGYTF.

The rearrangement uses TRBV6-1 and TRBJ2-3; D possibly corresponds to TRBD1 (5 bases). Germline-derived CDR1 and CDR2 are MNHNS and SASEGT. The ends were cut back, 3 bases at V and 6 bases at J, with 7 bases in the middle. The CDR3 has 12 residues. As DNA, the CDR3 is TGTGCCAGCAGTGAGACAGTGGATACGCAGTATTTT. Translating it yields CASSETVDTQYF.

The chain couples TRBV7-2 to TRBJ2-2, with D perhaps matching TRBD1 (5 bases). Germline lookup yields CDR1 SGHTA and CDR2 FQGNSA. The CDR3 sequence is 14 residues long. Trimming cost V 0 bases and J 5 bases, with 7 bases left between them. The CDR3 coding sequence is TGTGCCAGCAGCTTAGCGGGGCCGACCGGGGAGCTGTTTTTT. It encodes CASSLAGPTGELFF.

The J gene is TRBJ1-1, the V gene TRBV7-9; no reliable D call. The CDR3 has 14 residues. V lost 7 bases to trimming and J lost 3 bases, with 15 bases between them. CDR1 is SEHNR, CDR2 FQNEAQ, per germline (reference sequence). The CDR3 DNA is TGTGCCAGCACCAACCCTTACAGTGACACTGAAGCTTTCTTT. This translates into CASTNPYSDTEAFF.

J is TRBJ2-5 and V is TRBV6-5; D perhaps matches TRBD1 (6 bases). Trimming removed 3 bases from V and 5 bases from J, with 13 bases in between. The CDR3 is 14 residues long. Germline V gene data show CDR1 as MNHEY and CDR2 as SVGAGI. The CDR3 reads CASSYTQGMETQYF. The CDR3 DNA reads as TGTGCCAGCAGTTATACCCAGGGGATGGAGACCCAGTACTTC.

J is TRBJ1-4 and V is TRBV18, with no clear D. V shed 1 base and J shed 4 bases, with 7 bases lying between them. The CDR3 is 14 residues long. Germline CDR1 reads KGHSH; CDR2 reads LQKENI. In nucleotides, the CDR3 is TGTGCCAGCTCACCACTTGTGAGTAATGAAAAACTGTTTTTT. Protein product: CASSPLVSNEKLFF.

The CDR3 DNA follows: TGTGCCAGCAGTAACCCCGGGACAGCCTACGAGCAGTACTTC. Residues: CASSNPGTAYEQYF. The chain links TRBV27 to TRBJ2-7; 7 bases are a match to TRBD1. The germline CDR1 and CDR2 sequences are MNHEY and SMNVEV (reference sequence). The V and J ends lost 5 bases and 2 bases, in that order; junction bases with no gene match: 6. The CDR3 runs 14 residues.

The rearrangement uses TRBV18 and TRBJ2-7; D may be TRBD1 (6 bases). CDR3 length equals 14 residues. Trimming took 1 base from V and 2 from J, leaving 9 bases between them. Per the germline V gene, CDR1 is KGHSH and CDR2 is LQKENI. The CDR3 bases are TGTGCCAGCTCACCACAGGGACAAACCTACGAGCAGTACTTC. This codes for CASSPQGQTYEQYF.

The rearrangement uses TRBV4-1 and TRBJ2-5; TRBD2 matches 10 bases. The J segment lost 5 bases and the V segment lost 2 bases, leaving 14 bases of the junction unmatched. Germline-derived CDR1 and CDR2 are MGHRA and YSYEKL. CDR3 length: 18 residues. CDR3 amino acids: CASSQPRILAGEYETQYF. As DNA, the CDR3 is TGCGCCAGCAGCCAACCGCGGATCCTAGCGGGGGAATATGAGACCCAGTACTTC.

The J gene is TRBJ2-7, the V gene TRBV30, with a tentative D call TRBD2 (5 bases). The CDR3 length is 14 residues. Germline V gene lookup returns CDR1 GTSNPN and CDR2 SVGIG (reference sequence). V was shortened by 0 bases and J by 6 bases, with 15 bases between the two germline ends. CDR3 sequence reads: CAWSVTSGPLEQYF. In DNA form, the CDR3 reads TGTGCCTGGAGTGTCACTAGTGGCCCTCTCGAGCAGTACTTC.